The clone carrying this TCR beta chain was picked up a small number of times. Its antigen remains unknown. Its ends do not fully match the called genes, so a read error is possible. Each CDR3 protein is one row after TCRdb ran MiXCR on the reads. The data hold fewer than 950,000 distinct CDR3 sequences, with approximately 30% observed a single time. The CDR3 covers 12 residues. Germline assignment: CDR1 DFQATT and CDR2 SNEGSKA (reference sequence). The record originates from a study of T cell repertoires in cytomegalovirus infection. At the level of the study: Researchers turned to recently identified HLA-C-restricted CMV epitopes as well as well-studied HLA-B-restricted ones. Indicated by public TCR beta signatures were CMV infection and matching HLA type. Overall study results and limits: Cumulative frequency of public TCR beta families picked out carriers of CMV plus the relevant HLA. Clonotype analysis showed dominance of the ex vivo response by HLA-C-restricted CMV-specific TCR beta clonotypes.

The TCR sequence derives from a human donor in good health (CMV status not recorded). Some clones in this sample may be carry-over from other donors' samples. Here the sequenced sample was cultured CD8+ T cells from PBMCs, taken from culture after CMV antigen stimulation. This chain joins TRBV20-1 and TRBJ1-1; 7 nucleotides line up with TRBD1. CDR3 nucleotides: TGCAGTGCAAGAGGGTTAGGGGGCAAAGCTTTCTTT. This codes for CSARGLGGKAFF.